One and the same sample provided the 5 T cell receptor beta chains below, sequenced in a study. Treg sorting used a CD4+CD25+CD127-/low gate. TCRdb ran MiXCR on the 5' RACE reads and lists one entry per CDR3 protein. The table shows 35,000 to 50,000 distinct CDR3 sequences, with about 20% occurring only once. Sequencing input: Tregs sorted from blood. These receptors originate from a female donor with breast cancer.

CDR3 in DNA: TGTGCCAGCAGGGGAACTAAAACGTACCAAGAGACCCAGTACTTC. Residues: CASRGTKTYQETQYF. The gene calls are TRBV6-2 or TRBV6-3 and TRBJ2-5; D gene uncertain. Germline loops: CDR1 MNHEY, CDR2 SVGEGT. There are 15 residues in the CDR3. V was clipped by 6 bases and J by 0 bases, with 14 bases between them.

This chain links TRBV5-6 with TRBJ1-5, with a possible D match to TRBD1 (5 bases). Germline CDR1 reads SGHDT; CDR2 reads YYEEEE. Trimming took off 7 bases at V and 4 bases at J, with 21 bases between the two ends. The CDR3 spans 16 residues. The CDR3 DNA follows: TGTGCCAGCGGCCTAACCATCCGGGACGGTAATCAGCCCCAGCATTTT. Amino acids: CASGLTIRDGNQPQHF.

This clonotype occurred a few times. The chain recombines TRBV4-1 with TRBJ2-7; 8 nucleotides line up with TRBD2. V was clipped by 0 bases and J by 12 bases; unmatched bases: 13. This CDR3 region has 15 residues. In germline, CDR1 is MGHRA, CDR2 YSYEKL. The CDR3 loop is CASSQDILGLARLYF. DNA for the CDR3: TGCGCCAGCAGCCAAGATATCTTAGGACTAGCACGTCTGTACTTC.

This clonotype was picked up a small number of times. V is TRBV29-1 and J is TRBJ2-2, with 7 bases aligning to TRBD2. Germline loops: CDR1 SQVTM, CDR2 ANQGSEA. The V gene end was trimmed by 1 base and the J gene end by 0 bases; junction bases not matched to a gene: 8. The length of the CDR3 is 17 residues. CDR3 bases: TGCAGCGTTGAAGGCCAGCGGGGCGGAGCGAACACCGGGGAGCTGTTTTTT. Amino acids: CSVEGQRGGANTGELFF.

This clonotype was seen repeatedly, ten times or more. V and J are TRBV4-1 and TRBJ2-1; no definite D call. The CDR3 contains 13 residues. Trimming cost V 3 bases and J 7 bases, with 10 bases left between them. Germline CDR1 MGHRA, CDR2 YSYEKL. CDR3 sequence reads: CASSHGVGNEQFF. For the CDR3, the DNA is TGCGCCAGCAGCCACGGCGTAGGTAATGAGCAGTTCTTC.